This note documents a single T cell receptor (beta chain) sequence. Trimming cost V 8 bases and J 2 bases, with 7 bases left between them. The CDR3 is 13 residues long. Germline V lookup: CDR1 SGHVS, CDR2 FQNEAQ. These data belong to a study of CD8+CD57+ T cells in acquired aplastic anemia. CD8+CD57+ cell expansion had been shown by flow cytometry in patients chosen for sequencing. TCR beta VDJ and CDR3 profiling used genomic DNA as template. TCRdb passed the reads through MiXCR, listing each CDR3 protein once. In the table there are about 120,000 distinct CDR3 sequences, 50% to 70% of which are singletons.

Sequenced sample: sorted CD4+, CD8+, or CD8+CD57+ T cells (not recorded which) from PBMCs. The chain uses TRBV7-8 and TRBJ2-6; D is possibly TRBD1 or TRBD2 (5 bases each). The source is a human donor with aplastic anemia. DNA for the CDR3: TGTGCCAGCGAGGGGACTGGGGCCAACGTCCTGACTTTC. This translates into CASEGTGANVLTF.